The clone carrying this T cell receptor beta chain has a single count. Its antigen is currently unknown. Cells designated naive CD8 were CD45RO-negative and were positively selected for CCR7, with terminally differentiated effector memory CD45RA+ cells excluded. This CDR3 is 14 amino acids long. V shed 5 bases, J shed 5 bases, and the junction held 2 bases outside the gene matches. Germline loops: CDR1 MDHEN, CDR2 SYDVKM. This sample stems from a study of shared clonotypes between healthy human individuals. Overall study context: The study drew on two women and three men aged 18 to 49 as donors. General study results and limits: Compared with memory subsets, naive subsets generally had larger estimated richness. The generation probabilities recorded for non-shared clonotypes fell below those of clonotypes shared by all four donors.

Sequenced by immunoSEQ multiplex PCR; TCRdb stores in-frame clones only, minus some. Of 550,000 to 650,000 clones in the sample, roughly 95% were seen once. Sequencing was done on a sample of naive CD8+ T cells sorted from blood. The TCR originated in a woman aged 30 to 39 in good health. The rearrangement links TRBV28 to TRBJ2-1, with TRBD2 matching over 11 bases. The CDR3 nucleotides read TGTGCCAGCAGTATGGGACTAGCGGACAATGAGCAGTTCTTC. Translating gives CASSMGLADNEQFF.